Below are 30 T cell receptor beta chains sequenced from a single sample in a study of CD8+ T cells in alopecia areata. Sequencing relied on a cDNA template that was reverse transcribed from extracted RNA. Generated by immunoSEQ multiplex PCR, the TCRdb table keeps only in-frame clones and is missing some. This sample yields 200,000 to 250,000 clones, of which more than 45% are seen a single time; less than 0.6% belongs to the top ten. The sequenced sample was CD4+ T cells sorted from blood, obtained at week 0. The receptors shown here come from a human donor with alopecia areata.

CDR3 bases: TGTGCCAGCAGCTTCCAAAGGGGGGCGGACTATGGCTACACCTTC. Residues: CASSFQRGADYGYTF. The chain links TRBV5-8 to TRBJ1-2; perhaps TRBD1 as D (6 bases). This CDR3 has 15 amino acids. The V end was cut by 2 bases, the J end by 3 bases, with 14 bases between. CDR1 and CDR2 (germline): SGHTS, YDEGEE.

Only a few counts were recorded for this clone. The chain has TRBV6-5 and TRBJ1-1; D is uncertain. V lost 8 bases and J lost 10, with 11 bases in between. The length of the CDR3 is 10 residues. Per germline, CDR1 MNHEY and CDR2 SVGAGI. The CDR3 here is CASGPRRAFF. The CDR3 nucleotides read TGTGCCAGCGGGCCTCGGAGAGCTTTCTTT.

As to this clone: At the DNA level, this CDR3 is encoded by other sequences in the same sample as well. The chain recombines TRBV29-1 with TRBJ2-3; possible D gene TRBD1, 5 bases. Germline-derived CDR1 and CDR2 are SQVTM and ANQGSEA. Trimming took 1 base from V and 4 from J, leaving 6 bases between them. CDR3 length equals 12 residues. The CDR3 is CSVEGGADTQYF. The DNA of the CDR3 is TGCAGCGTTGAAGGGGGCGCAGATACGCAGTATTTT.

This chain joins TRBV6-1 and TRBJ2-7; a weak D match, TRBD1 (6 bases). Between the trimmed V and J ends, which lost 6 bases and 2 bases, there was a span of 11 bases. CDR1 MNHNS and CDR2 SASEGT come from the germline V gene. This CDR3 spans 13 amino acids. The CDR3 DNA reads TGTGCCAGCAGATCGTGGGACACCTACGAGCAGTACTTC. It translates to CASRSWDTYEQYF.

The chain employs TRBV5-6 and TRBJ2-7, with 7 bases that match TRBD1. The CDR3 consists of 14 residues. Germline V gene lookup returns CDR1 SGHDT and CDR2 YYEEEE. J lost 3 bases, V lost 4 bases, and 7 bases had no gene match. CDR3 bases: TGTGCCAGCAGCGAAAGACAGGGCGTCTACGAGCAGTACTTC. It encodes CASSERQGVYEQYF.

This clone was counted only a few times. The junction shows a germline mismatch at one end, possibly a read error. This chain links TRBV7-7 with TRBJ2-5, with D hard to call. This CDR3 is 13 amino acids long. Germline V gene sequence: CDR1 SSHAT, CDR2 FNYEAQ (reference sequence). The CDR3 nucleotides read TGTGCTAGCAGCCTCCGGGACCAAGAGACCCAGTACTTC. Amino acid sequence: CASSLRDQETQYF.

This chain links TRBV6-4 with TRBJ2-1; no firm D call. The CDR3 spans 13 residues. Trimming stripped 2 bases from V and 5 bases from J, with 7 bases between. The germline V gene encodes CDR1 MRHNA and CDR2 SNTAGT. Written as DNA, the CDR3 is TGTGCCAGCAGTGACACGGCTAACAATGAGCAGTTCTTC. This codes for CASSDTANNEQFF.

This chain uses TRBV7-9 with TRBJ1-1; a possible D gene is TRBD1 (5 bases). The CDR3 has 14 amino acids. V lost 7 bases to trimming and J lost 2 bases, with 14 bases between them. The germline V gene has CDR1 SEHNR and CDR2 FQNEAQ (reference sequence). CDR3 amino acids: CASTAQGPNTEAFF. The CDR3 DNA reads TGTGCCAGCACCGCGCAGGGACCAAACACTGAAGCTTTCTTT.

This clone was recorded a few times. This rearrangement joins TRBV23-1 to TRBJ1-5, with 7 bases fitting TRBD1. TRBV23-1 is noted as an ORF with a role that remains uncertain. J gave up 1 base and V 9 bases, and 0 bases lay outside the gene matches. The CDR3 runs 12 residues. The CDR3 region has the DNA TGCGCCAGACAGGGGAGCAATCAGCCCCAGCATTTT. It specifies CARQGSNQPQHF.

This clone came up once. CDR3 nucleotides: TGTGCCACCCAAAAATTTCCTACTGGCTACGAGCAGTACTTC. Amino acids: CATQKFPTGYEQYF. The chain is built from TRBV19 and TRBJ2-7, with D unresolved. V was pared by 10 bases and J by 3 bases, with 19 bases between. The CDR3 totals 14 residues. From germline, CDR1 is LNHDA and CDR2 SQIVND (reference sequence).

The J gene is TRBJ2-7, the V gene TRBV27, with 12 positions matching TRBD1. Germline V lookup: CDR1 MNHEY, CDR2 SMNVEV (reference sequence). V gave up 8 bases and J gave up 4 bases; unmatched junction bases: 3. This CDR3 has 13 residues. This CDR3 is CASPGQGAYEQYF. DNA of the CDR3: TGTGCCAGCCCGGGACAGGGGGCATACGAGCAGTACTTC.

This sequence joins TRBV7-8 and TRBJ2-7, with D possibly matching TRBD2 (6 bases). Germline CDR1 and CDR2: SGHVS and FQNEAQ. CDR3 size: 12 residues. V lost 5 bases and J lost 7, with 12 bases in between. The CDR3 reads CASSIPRDEQYF. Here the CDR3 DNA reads TGTGCCAGCAGCATACCGCGGGATGAGCAGTACTTC.

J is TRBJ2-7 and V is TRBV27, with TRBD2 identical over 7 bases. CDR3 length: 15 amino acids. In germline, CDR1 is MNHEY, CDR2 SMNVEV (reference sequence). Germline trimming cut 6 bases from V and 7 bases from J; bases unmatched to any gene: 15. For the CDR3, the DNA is TGTGCCAGCAGACCTGAGGGAGGGCCTGGTCGAGAGCAGTACTTC. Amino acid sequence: CASRPEGGPGREQYF.

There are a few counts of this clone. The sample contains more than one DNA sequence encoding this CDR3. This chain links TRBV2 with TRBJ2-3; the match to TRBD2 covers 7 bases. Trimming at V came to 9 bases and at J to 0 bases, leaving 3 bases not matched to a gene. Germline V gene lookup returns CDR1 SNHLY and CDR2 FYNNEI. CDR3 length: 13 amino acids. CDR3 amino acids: CARREGSTDTQYF. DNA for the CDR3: TGTGCCAGGAGGGAGGGAAGCACAGATACGCAGTATTTT.

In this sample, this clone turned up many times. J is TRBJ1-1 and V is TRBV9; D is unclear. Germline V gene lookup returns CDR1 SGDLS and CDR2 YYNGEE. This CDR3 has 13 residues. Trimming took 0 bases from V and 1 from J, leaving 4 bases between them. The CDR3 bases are TGTGCCAGCAGCGTAGCACCGAACACTGAAGCTTTCTTT. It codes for CASSVAPNTEAFF.

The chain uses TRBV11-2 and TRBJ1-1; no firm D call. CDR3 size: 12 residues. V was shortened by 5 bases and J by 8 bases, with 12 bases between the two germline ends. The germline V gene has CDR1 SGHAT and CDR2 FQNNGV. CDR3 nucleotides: TGTGCCAGCAGCCGAACCGACAAGGAAGCTTTCTTT. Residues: CASSRTDKEAFF. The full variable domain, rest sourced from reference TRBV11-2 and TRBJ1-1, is EAGVAQSPRYKIIEKRQSVAFWCNPISGHATLYWYQQILGQGPKLLIQFQNNGVVDDSQLPKDRFSAERLKGVDSTLKIQPAKLEDSAVYLCASSRTDKEAFFGQGTRLTVV.

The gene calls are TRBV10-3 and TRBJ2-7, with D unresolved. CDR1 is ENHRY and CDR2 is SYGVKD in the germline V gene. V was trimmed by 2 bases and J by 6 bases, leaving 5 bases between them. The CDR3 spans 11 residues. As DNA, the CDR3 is TGTGCCATCAGTGAGAGTTCCGAGCAGTACTTC. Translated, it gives CAISESSEQYF.

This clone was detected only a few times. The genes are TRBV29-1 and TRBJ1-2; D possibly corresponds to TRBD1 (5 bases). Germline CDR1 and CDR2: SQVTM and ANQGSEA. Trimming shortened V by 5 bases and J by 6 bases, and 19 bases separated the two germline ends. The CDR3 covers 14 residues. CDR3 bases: TGCAGCGTTTCCCACCGTGGCAGGGACGATGGCTACACCTTC. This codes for CSVSHRGRDDGYTF.

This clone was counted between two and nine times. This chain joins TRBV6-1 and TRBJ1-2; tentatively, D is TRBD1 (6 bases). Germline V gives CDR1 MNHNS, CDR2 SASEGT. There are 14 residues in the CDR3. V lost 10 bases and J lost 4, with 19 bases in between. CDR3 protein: CATARGGQGYGYTF. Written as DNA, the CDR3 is TGTGCCACCGCGCGCGGGGGGCAAGGCTATGGCTACACCTTC.

The CDR3 loop reads CASSSAGTSARYNEQFF. CDR3 coding DNA: TGTGCCAGCAGCTCCGCCGGGACTAGCGCGAGATACAATGAGCAGTTCTTC. The chain couples TRBV7-9 to TRBJ2-1, with 10 bases lining up with TRBD2. The germline V gene encodes CDR1 SEHNR and CDR2 FQNEAQ (reference sequence). With 4 bases clipped from V and 4 bases from J, the junction kept 10 bases outside the gene matches. This CDR3 is 17 amino acids long.

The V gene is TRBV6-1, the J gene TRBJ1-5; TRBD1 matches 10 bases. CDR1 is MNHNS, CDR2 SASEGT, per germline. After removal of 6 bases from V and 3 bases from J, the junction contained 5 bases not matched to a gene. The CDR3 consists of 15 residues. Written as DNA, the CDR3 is TGTGCCAGCAGCCGGGACAGGGGCTCCAATCAGCCCCAGCATTTT. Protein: CASSRDRGSNQPQHF.

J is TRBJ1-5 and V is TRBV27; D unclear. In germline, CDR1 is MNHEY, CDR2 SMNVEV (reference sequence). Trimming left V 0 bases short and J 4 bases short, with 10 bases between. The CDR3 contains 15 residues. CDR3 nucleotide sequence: TGTGCCAGCAGTTTATCAGGGCCAGTAAATCAGCCCCAGCATTTT. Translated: CASSLSGPVNQPQHF.

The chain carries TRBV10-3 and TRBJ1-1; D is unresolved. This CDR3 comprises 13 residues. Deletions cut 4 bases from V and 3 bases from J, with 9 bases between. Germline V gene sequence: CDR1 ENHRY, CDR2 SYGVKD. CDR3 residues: CAISAGRDTEAFF. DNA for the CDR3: TGTGCCATCAGTGCCGGACGGGACACTGAAGCTTTCTTT.

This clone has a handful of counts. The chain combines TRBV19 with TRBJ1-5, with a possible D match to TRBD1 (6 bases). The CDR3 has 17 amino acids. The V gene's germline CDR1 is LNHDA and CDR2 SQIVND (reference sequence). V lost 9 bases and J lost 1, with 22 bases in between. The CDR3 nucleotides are TGTGCCAGCCGGACCCCAACACGCAGGGGCAGCAATCAGCCCCAGCATTTT. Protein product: CASRTPTRRGSNQPQHF.

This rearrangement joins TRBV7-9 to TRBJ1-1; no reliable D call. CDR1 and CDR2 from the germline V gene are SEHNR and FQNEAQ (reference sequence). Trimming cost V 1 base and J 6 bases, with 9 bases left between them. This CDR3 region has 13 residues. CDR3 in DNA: TGTGCCAGCAGCTTAGAAGTCAGATCTGAAGCTTTCTTT. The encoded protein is CASSLEVRSEAFF.

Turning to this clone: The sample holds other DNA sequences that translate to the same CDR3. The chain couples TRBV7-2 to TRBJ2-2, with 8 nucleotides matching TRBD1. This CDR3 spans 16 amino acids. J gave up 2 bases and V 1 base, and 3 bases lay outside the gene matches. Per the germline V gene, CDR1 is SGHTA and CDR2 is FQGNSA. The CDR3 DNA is TGTGCCAGCAGCTTAGGAGGACAGGGAAACACCGGGGAGCTGTTTTTT. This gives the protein CASSLGGQGNTGELFF. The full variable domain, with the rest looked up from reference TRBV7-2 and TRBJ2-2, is GAGVSQSPSNKVTEKGKDVELRCDPISGHTALYWYRQSLGQGLEFLIYFQGNSAPDKSGLPSDRFSAERTGGSVSTLTIQRTQQEDSAVYLCASSLGGQGNTGELFFGEGSRLTVL.

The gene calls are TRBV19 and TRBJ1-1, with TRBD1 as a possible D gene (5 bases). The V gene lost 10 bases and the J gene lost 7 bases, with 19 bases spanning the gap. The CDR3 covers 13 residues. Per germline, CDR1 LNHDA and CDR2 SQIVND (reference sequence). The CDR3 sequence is CATQGRLIYEAFF. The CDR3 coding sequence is TGTGCCACCCAGGGACGACTGATTTATGAAGCTTTCTTT.

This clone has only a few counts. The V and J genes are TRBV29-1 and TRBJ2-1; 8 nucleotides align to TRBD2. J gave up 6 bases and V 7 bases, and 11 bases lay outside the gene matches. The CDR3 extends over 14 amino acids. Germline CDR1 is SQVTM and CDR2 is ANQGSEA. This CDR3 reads CSARGAGTSNEQFF. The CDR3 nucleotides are TGCAGCGCCCGGGGGGCCGGGACTAGCAATGAGCAGTTCTTC.

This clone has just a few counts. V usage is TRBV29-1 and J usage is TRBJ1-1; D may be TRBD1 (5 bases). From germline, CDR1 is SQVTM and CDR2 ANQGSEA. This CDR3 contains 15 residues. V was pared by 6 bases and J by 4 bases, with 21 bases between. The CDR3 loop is CSVHPQGGLVTEAFF. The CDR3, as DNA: TGCAGCGTCCACCCCCAGGGTGGATTAGTCACTGAAGCTTTCTTT. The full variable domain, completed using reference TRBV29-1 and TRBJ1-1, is SAVISQKPSRDICQRGTSLTIQCQVDSQVTMMFWYRQQPGQSLTLIATANQGSEATYESGFVIDKFPISRPNLTFSTLTVSNMSPEDSSIYLCSVHPQGGLVTEAFFGQGTRLTVV.

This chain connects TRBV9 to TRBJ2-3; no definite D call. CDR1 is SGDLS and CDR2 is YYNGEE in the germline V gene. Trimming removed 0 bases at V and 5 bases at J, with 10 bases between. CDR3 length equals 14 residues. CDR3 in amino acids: CASSVESRRDTQYF. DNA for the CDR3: TGTGCCAGCAGCGTAGAATCTAGGAGAGATACGCAGTATTTT.